This T cell receptor (beta chain) was observed in a study of technical replicates of blood from several donors. Libraries were prepared by immunoSEQ multiplex PCR; TCRdb keeps only in-frame clonotypes and omits some of them. The sample comprises roughly 80,000 clones, less than 95% of which are singletons, and 0.38% rests with the top ten. Per the germline V gene, CDR1 is MNHNS and CDR2 is SASEGT. The CDR3 contains 14 residues. Between the trimmed V and J ends, which lost 3 bases and 0 bases, there was a span of 6 bases. This chain joins TRBV6-1 and TRBJ1-5; D uncertain. The receptor was isolated from a human donor in good health. The sequenced material came from T cells isolated from PBMCs. CDR3 DNA sequence: TGTGCCAGCAGTGACATCTATAGCAATCAGCCCCAGCATTTT. It codes for CASSDIYSNQPQHF.